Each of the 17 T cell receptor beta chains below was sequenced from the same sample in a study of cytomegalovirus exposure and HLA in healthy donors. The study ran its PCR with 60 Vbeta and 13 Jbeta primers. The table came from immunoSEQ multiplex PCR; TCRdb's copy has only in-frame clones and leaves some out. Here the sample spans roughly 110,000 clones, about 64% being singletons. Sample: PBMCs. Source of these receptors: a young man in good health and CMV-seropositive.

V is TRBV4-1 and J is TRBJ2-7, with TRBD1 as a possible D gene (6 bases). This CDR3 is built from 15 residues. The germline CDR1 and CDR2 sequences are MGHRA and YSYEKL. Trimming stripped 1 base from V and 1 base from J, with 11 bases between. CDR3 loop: CASSQAPGQSYEQYF. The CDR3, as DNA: TGCGCCAGCAGCCAAGCCCCCGGACAGTCCTACGAGCAGTACTTC.

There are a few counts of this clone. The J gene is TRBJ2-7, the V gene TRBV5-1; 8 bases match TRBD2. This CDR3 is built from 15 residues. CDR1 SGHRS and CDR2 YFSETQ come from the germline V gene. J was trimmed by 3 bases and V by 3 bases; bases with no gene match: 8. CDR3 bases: TGCGCCAGCAGCTGGACAGCCGGGGGGGGCTACGAGCAGTACTTC. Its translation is CASSWTAGGGYEQYF.

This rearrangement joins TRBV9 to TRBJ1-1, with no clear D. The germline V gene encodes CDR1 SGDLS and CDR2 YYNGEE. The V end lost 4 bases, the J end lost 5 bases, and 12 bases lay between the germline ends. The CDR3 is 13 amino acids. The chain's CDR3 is CASSSDRRTEAFF. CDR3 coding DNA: TGTGCCAGCAGCTCCGACCGGAGGACTGAAGCTTTCTTT.

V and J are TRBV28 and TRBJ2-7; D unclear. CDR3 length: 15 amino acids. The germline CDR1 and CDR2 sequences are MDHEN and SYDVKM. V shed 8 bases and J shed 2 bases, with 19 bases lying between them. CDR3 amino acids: CASYDMSTTTYEQYF. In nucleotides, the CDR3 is TGTGCCAGCTACGACATGTCGACGACCACCTACGAGCAGTACTTC.

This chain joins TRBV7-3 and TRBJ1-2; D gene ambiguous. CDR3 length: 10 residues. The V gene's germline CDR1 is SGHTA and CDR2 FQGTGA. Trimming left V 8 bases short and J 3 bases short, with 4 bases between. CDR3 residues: CASFYYGYTF. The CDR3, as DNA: TGTGCCAGCTTCTACTATGGCTACACCTTC.

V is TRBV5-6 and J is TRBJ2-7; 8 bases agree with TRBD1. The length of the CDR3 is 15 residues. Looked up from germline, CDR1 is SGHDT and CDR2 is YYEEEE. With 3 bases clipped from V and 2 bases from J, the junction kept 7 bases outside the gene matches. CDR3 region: CASSSRDRRAYEQYV. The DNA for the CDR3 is TGTGCCAGCAGCTCACGGGACAGGAGGGCCTACGAGCAGTACGTC.

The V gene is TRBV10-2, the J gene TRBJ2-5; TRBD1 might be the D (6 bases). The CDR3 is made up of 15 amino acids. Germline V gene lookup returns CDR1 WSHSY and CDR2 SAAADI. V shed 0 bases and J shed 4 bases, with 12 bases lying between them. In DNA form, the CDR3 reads TGCGCCAGCAGTGAGTCGAGGCAGGGGCGAGAGACCCAGTACTTC. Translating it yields CASSESRQGRETQYF.

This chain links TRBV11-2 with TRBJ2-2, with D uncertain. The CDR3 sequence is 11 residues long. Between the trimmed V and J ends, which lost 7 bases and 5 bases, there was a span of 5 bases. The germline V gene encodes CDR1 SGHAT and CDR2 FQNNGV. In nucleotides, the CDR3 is TGTGCCAGCACTCGTACCGGGGAGCTGTTTTTT. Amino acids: CASTRTGELFF.

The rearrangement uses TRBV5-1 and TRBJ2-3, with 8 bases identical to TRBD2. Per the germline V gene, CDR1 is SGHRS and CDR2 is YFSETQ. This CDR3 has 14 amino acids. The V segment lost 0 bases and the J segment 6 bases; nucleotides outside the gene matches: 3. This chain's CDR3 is CASSLAAGVDTQYF. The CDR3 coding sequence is TGCGCCAGCAGCTTGGCAGCGGGGGTCGATACGCAGTATTTT. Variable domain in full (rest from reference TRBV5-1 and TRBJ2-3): KAGVTQTPRYLIKTRGQQVTLSCSPISGHRSVSWYQQTPGQGLQFLFEYFSETQRNKGNFPGRFSGRQFSNSRSEMNVSTLELGDSALYLCASSLAAGVDTQYFGPGTRLTVL.

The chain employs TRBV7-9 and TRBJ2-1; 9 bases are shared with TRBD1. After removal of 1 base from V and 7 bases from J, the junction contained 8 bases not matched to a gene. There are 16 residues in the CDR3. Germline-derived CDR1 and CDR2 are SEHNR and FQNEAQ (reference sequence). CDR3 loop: CASSLGGTGKGNEQFF. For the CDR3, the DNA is TGTGCCAGCAGCTTAGGGGGGACAGGGAAAGGAAATGAGCAGTTCTTC. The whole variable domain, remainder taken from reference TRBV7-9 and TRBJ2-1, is DTGVSQNPRHKITKRGQNVTFRCDPISEHNRLYWYRQTLGQGPEFLTYFQNEAQLEKSRLLSDRFSAERPKGSFSTLEIQRTEQGDSAMYLCASSLGGTGKGNEQFFGPGTRLTVL.

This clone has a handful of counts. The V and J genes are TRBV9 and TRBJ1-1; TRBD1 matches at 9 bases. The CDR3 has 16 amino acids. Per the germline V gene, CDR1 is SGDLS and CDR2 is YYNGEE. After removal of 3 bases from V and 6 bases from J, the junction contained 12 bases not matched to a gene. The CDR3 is CASSEMGTGPFSEAFF. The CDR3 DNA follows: TGTGCCAGCAGCGAGATGGGGACAGGGCCGTTTTCTGAAGCTTTCTTT. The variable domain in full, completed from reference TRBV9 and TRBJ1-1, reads DSGVTQTPKHLITATGQRVTLRCSPRSGDLSVYWYQQSLDQGLQFLIQYYNGEERAKGNILERFSAQQFPDLHSELNLSSLELGDSALYFCASSEMGTGPFSEAFFGQGTRLTVV.

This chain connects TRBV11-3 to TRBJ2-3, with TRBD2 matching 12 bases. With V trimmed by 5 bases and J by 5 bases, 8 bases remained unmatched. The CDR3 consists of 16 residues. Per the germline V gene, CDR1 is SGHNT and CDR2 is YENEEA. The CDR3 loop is CASSHRTSGEGDTQYF. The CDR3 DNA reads TGTGCCAGCAGCCACCGGACTAGCGGGGAGGGAGATACGCAGTATTTT.

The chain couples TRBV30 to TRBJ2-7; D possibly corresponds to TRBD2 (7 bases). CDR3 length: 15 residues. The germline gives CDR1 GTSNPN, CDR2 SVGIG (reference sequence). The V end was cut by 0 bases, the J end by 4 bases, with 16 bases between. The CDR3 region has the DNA TGTGCCTGGAGTGTAAGGCGGGGGCGATCATACGAGCAGTACTTC. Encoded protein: CAWSVRRGRSYEQYF.

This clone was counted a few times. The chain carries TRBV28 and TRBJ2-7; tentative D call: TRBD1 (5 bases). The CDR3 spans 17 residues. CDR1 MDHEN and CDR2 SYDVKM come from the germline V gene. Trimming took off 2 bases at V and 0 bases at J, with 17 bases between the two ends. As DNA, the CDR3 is TGTGCCAGCAGTTTAACGGCAGGGTACAGAAGCTCCTACGAGCAGTACTTC. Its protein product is CASSLTAGYRSSYEQYF.

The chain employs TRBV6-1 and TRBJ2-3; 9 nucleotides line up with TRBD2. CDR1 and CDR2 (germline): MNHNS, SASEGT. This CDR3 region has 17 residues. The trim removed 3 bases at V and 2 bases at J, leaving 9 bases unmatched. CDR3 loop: CASSEKGLAGVTDTQYF. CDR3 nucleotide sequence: TGTGCCAGCAGTGAGAAGGGGTTAGCGGGGGTCACAGATACGCAGTATTTT.

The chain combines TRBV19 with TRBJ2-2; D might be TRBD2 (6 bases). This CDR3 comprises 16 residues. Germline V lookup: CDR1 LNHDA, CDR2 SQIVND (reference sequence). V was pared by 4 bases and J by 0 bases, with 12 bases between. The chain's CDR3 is CASSKRGGPNTGELFF. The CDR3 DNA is TGTGCCAGTAGTAAAAGGGGAGGTCCGAACACCGGGGAGCTGTTTTTT.

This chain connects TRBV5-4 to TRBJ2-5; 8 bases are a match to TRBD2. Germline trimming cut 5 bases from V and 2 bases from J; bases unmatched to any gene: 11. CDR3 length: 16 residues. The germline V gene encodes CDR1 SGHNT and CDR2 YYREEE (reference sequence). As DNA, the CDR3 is TGTGCCAGCAGAAGACGGGGGGGACTCGAACAAGAGACCCAGTACTTC. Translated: CASRRRGGLEQETQYF.